This entry lists 13 T cell receptor beta chains sequenced from one sample in a study of shared clonotypes between healthy human individuals. TCRdb keeps only in-frame clones here, not all; method: immunoSEQ multiplex PCR. The sample holds just over 2,000,000 clones, 95% seen once. Sample: naive CD4+ T cells sorted from blood. This sample's subset: CD45RA+ positively selected. These receptors were obtained from a man between 18 and 35 years old in good health.

Here the CDR3 reads CASSLARLANEQYF. For the CDR3, the DNA is TGTGCCAGCAGCTTAGCTCGGCTAGCGAACGAGCAGTACTTC. The rearrangement uses TRBV7-2 and TRBJ2-7; a possible D gene is TRBD2 (6 bases). V lost 0 bases, J lost 5 bases, and 11 bases lay in between. CDR3 length equals 14 residues. Per germline, CDR1 SGHTA and CDR2 FQGNSA. The variable domain in full, with the rest retrieved from reference TRBV7-2 and TRBJ2-7, is GAGVSQSPSNKVTEKGKDVELRCDPISGHTALYWYRQSLGQGLEFLIYFQGNSAPDKSGLPSDRFSAERTGGSVSTLTIQRTQQEDSAVYLCASSLARLANEQYFGPGTRLTVT.

This sequence joins TRBV29-1 and TRBJ2-1; D remains unclear. CDR1 and CDR2 (germline): SQVTM, ANQGSEA. The CDR3 length is 16 residues. V lost 5 bases and J 0 bases, leaving 17 bases between the germline ends. The CDR3 DNA sequence: TGCAGCGTTTCGACCCAGGAACGGAGCTCCTACAATGAGCAGTTCTTC. Protein sequence: CSVSTQERSSYNEQFF.

The gene calls are TRBV19 and TRBJ2-4, with TRBD2 matching 8 bases. V dropped 3 bases and J dropped 5; count of bases not matched to a gene: 3. This CDR3 comprises 14 residues. The germline V gene encodes CDR1 LNHDA and CDR2 SQIVND (reference sequence). As DNA, the CDR3 is TGTGCCAGTAGTATTCAGACTAGCGAAAACATTCAGTACTTC. Translated: CASSIQTSENIQYF.

The chain uses TRBV5-1 and TRBJ2-1, with 9 bases that match TRBD1. The CDR3 loop spans 15 amino acids. The V segment lost 3 bases and the J segment 4 bases; nucleotides outside the gene matches: 5. CDR1 is SGHRS, CDR2 YFSETQ, per germline. The CDR3 spells CASSSTGTGYNEQFF. In DNA, the CDR3 is TGCGCCAGCAGCTCCACGGGGACAGGGTACAATGAGCAGTTCTTC.

This rearrangement joins TRBV19 to TRBJ2-5; D call uncertain. This CDR3 has 12 residues. The germline CDR1 and CDR2 sequences are LNHDA and SQIVND (reference sequence). The V and J ends lost 1 base and 3 bases respectively, with 3 bases between them. CDR3 in amino acids: CASSIGKETQYF. The CDR3 DNA reads as TGTGCCAGTAGTATAGGGAAAGAGACCCAGTACTTC.

This clone was recorded only once. Other DNA variants within this sample encode the same CDR3. This chain uses TRBV5-4 with TRBJ2-1; D is unresolved. Germline values: CDR1 SGHNT, CDR2 YYREEE (reference sequence). The CDR3 extends over 13 amino acids. The V end was cut by 0 bases, the J end by 7 bases, with 8 bases between. This CDR3 reads CASSLVTANEQFF. In nucleotides, the CDR3 is TGTGCCAGCAGCTTGGTCACAGCTAATGAGCAGTTCTTC.

The rearrangement uses TRBV6-4 and TRBJ2-3; weak D call: TRBD1 (6 bases). The CDR3 consists of 15 residues. The V end lost 5 bases, the J end lost 4 bases, and 16 bases lay between the germline ends. CDR1 is MRHNA and CDR2 is SNTAGT in the germline V gene. CDR3 sequence: CASSFSGTNADTQYF. The CDR3 coding sequence is TGTGCCAGCAGTTTTTCCGGGACAAACGCAGATACGCAGTATTTT.

The V gene is TRBV28, the J gene TRBJ2-1; 10 bases are a match to TRBD2. J gave up 7 bases and V 2 bases, and 5 bases lay outside the gene matches. The V gene's germline CDR1 is MDHEN and CDR2 SYDVKM. This CDR3 region has 15 residues. This CDR3 reads CASSLELAGVNEQFF. The CDR3 bases are TGTGCCAGCAGTTTAGAGCTAGCGGGAGTTAATGAGCAGTTCTTC.

The chain is built from TRBV15 and TRBJ2-3, with D tentatively TRBD2 (6 bases). V shed 3 bases and J shed 0 bases, with 16 bases lying between them. This CDR3 is 17 amino acids long. CDR1 LNHNV and CDR2 YYDKDF come from the germline V gene (reference sequence). The CDR3 DNA follows: TGTGCCACCAGCAGGACGTGGGAGGTCCAGAGCACAGATACGCAGTATTTT. Translation gives CATSRTWEVQSTDTQYF.

The chain recombines TRBV2 with TRBJ1-2; D is uncertain. The CDR3 sequence is 12 residues long. V lost 5 bases to trimming and J lost 1 base, with 5 bases between them. Germline V gives CDR1 SNHLY, CDR2 FYNNEI. CDR3 region: CASSSSNYGYTF. As DNA, the CDR3 is TGTGCCAGCAGTAGCAGTAACTATGGCTACACCTTC.

CDR3 region: CASSRTGTLNTGELFF. The DNA for the CDR3 is TGTGCCAGCTCACGGACCGGGACACTGAACACCGGGGAGCTGTTTTTT. The chain joins TRBV18 to TRBJ2-2, with a possible D match to TRBD1 (6 bases). Per germline, CDR1 KGHSH and CDR2 LQKENI. This CDR3 spans 16 amino acids. With 4 bases removed from V and 1 base from J, the gap between germline ends came to 13 bases. Supplemented by reference TRBV18 and TRBJ2-2, the full variable domain reads NAGVMQNPRHLVRRRGQEARLRCSPMKGHSHVYWYRQLPEEGLKFMVYLQKENIIDESGMPKERFSAEFPKEGPSILRIQQVVRGDSAAYFCASSRTGTLNTGELFFGEGSRLTVL.

The chain uses TRBV19 and TRBJ2-3; 7 nucleotides match TRBD2. The J segment lost 1 base and the V segment lost 5 bases, leaving 3 bases of the junction unmatched. In germline, CDR1 is LNHDA, CDR2 SQIVND (reference sequence). CDR3 length: 14 amino acids. The CDR3 DNA reads as TGTGCCAGTAGTGAGGGAGGGGGCACAGATACGCAGTATTTT. This encodes CASSEGGGTDTQYF.

The V call is TRBV2, the J call TRBJ2-7, with TRBD1 as a possible D gene (6 bases). Germline assignment: CDR1 SNHLY and CDR2 FYNNEI. The CDR3 runs to 14 residues. Trimming took off 8 bases at V and 4 bases at J, with 18 bases between the two ends. CDR3 DNA sequence: TGTGCCAGCGGGTGGGTGACAGGATGGTACGAGCAGTACTTC. Translation gives CASGWVTGWYEQYF.